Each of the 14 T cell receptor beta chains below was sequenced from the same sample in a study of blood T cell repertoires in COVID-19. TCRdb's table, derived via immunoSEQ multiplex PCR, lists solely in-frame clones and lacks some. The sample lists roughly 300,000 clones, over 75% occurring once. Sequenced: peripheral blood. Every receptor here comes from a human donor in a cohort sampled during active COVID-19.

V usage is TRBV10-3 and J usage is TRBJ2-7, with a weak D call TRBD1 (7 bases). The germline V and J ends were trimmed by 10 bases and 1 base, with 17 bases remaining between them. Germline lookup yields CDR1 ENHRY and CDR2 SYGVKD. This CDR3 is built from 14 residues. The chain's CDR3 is CANSRGERSYEQYF. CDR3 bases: TGTGCCAATAGCAGGGGGGAGAGATCCTACGAGCAGTACTTC.

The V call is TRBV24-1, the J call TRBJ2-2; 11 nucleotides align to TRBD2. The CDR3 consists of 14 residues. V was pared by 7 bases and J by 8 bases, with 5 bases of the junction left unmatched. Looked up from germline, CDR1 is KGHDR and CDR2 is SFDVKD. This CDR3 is CATRTSGIVGELFF. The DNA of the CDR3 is TGTGCCACCAGGACTAGCGGGATCGTTGGGGAGCTGTTTTTT.

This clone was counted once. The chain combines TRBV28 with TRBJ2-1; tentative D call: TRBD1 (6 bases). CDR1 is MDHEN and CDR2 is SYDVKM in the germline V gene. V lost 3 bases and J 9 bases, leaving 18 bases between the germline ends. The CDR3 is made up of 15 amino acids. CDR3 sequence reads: CASSLFGTRPGEQFF. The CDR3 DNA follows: TGTGCCAGCAGTTTGTTCGGGACACGGCCTGGTGAGCAGTTCTTC.

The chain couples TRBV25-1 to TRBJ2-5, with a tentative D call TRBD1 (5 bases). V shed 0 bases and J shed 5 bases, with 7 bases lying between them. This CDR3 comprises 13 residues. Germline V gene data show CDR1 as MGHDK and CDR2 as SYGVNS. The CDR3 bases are TGTGCCAGCAGTGAATACCCAGGGGAGACCCAGTACTTC. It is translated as CASSEYPGETQYF.

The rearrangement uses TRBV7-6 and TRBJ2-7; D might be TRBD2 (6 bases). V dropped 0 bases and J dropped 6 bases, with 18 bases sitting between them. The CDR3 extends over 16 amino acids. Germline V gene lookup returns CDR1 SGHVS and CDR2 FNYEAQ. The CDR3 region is CASSLANRELASEQYF. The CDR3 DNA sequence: TGTGCCAGCAGCTTAGCGAATCGCGAACTAGCCTCCGAGCAGTACTTC.

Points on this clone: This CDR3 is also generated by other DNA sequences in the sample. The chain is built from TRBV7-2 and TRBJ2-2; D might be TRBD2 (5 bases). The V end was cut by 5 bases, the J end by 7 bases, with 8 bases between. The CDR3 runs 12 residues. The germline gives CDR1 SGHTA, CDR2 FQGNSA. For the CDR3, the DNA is TGTGCCAGCAGCCTGGAGGTCGGGGAGCTGTTTTTT. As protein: CASSLEVGELFF.

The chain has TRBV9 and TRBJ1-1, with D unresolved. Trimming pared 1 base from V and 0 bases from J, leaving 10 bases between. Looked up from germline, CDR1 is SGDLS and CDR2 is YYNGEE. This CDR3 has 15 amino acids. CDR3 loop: CASSVKPDLNTEAFF. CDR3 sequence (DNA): TGTGCCAGCAGCGTAAAGCCGGACTTGAACACTGAAGCTTTCTTT.

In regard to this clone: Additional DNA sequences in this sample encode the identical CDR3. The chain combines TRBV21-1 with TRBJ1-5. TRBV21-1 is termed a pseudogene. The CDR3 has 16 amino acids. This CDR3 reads CASTRGRGSGNQPQHF. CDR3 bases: TGTGCCAGCACCCGAGGGAGGGGGTCGGGCAATCAGCCCCAGCATTTT.

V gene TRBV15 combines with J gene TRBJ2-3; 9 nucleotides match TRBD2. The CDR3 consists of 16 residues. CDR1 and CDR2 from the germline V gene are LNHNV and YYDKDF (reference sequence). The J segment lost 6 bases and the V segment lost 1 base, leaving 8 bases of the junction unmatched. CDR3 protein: CATSRVTGLATDTQYF. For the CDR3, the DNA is TGTGCCACCAGCAGAGTAACGGGACTAGCAACGGATACGCAGTATTTT.

DNA for the CDR3: TGTGCCAGCAGCGATCGACTAGCGGCCTCCTACGAGCAGTACTTC. Translation gives CASSDRLAASYEQYF. J is TRBJ2-7 and V is TRBV6-5, with 9 bases aligning to TRBD2. CDR3 length equals 15 residues. Losses at the gene ends were 6 bases for V and 0 bases for J; bases not matched to a gene: 6. The germline V gene has CDR1 MNHEY and CDR2 SVGAGI.

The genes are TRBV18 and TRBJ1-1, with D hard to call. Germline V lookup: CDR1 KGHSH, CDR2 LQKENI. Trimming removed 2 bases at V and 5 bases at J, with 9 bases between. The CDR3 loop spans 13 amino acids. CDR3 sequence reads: CASSPAGKTEAFF. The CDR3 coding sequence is TGTGCCAGCTCACCAGCGGGAAAGACTGAAGCTTTCTTT.

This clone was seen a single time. CDR3 amino acids: CASSQGTGPGYTF. Written as DNA, the CDR3 is TGTGCCAGCAGCCAAGGGACAGGGCCTGGCTACACCTTC. V usage is TRBV3-1 (or the pseudogene TRBV3-2) and J usage is TRBJ1-2, with TRBD1 matching over 8 bases. There are 13 residues in the CDR3. The V gene's germline CDR1 is LGHDT and CDR2 YNNKEL (reference sequence). V was clipped by 1 base and J by 7 bases; unmatched bases: 2.

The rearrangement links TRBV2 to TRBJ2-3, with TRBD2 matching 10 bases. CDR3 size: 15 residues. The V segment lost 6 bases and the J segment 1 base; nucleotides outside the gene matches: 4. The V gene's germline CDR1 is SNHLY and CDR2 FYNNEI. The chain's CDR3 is CASSPGTSGTDTQYF. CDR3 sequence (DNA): TGTGCCAGCAGCCCCGGGACTAGCGGCACAGATACGCAGTATTTT.

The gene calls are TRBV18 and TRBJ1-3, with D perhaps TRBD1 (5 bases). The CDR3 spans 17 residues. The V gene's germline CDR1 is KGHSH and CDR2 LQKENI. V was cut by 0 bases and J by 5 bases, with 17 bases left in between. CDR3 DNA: TGTGCCAGCTCACCACCGAATGGGCAGGGCGGGAGAAACACCATATATTTT. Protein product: CASSPPNGQGGRNTIYF. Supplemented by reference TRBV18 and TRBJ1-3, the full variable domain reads NAGVMQNPRHLVRRRGQEARLRCSPMKGHSHVYWYRQLPEEGLKFMVYLQKENIIDESGMPKERFSAEFPKEGPSILRIQQVVRGDSAAYFCASSPPNGQGGRNTIYFGEGSWLTVV.